The text below deals with one T cell receptor beta chain. The sample is drawn from a study of blood T cell repertoires in COVID-19. Across the whole study: The study drew acute and convalescent COVID-19 samples from the United States, Italy and Spain. In each case, the material was cDNA or gDNA derived from T cells, B-cell-depleted T cells, or PBMCs.

The CDR3 has 18 residues. Per the original methods: Scientists estimated how many nucleated cells there were by amplifying reference gene primers. Clones were sequenced by immunoSEQ multiplex PCR, and TCRdb holds only the in-frame ones, with some missing. For V, J and clone size, that table is used; D and trimming come from the DNA. The sample comprises about 120,000 clones, more than 60% of which are singletons, and roughly 6.2% rests with the top ten. This sequence originates from a man aged 65 to 79 with acute or convalescent COVID-19. The sample consisted of peripheral blood. The V and J genes are TRBV21-1 and TRBJ1-4; the table's D call, TRBD1, was not checked against the DNA. TRBV21-1 is a listed pseudogene. CDR3 loop: CASRRQGANSGTNEKLFF. CDR3 DNA: TGTGCCAGCAGGCGACAGGGGGCGAATAGCGGGACTAATGAAAAACTGTTTTTT.